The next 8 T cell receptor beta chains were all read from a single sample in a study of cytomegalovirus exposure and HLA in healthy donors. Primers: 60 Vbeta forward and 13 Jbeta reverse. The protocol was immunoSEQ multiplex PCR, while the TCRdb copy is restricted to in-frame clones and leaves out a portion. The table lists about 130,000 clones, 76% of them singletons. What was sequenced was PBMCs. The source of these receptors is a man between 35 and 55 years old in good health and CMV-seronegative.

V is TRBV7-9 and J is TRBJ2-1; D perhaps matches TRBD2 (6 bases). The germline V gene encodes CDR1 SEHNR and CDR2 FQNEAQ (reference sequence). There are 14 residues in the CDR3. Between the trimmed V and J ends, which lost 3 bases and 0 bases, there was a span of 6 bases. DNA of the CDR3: TGTGCCAGCAGCTTCGGGAGCTCCTACAATGAGCAGTTCTTC. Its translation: CASSFGSSYNEQFF.

The CDR3 protein is CASSELQGPHFGELFF. CDR3 sequence (DNA): TGTGCCAGCAGTGAACTACAGGGGCCCCACTTCGGGGAGCTGTTTTTT. The V call is TRBV9, the J call TRBJ2-2, with 7 nucleotides matching TRBD1. Germline values: CDR1 SGDLS, CDR2 YYNGEE. Unmatched junction bases numbered 14, after V lost 5 bases and J lost 7 bases. The CDR3 contains 16 residues.

For the CDR3, the DNA is TGTGCCAGCGCGAGCGGGGGGCCGGAAAGGAATGAGCAGTTCTTC. It codes for CASASGGPERNEQFF. The chain carries TRBV6-5 and TRBJ2-1; TRBD2 matches 9 bases. CDR1 MNHEY and CDR2 SVGAGI come from the germline V gene. There are 15 residues in the CDR3. Trimming at V came to 8 bases and at J to 7 bases, leaving 12 bases not matched to a gene.

CDR3 in DNA: TGTGCCAGCAGAGAGGACAGGCTCTATTCACCCCTCCACTTT. This translates into CASREDRLYSPLHF. The rearrangement links TRBV6-5 to TRBJ1-6; 7 bases line up with TRBD1. With 6 bases clipped from V and 8 bases from J, the junction kept 7 bases outside the gene matches. This CDR3 region has 14 residues. Germline V gene data show CDR1 as MNHEY and CDR2 as SVGAGI.

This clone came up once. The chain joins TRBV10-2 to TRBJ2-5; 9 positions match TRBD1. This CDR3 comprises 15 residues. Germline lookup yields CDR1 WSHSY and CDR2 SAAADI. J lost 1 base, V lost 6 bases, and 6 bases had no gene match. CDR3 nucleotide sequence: TGCGCCAGCAGACTGACAGGGGGGCCCCAAGAGACCCAGTACTTC. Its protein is CASRLTGGPQETQYF.

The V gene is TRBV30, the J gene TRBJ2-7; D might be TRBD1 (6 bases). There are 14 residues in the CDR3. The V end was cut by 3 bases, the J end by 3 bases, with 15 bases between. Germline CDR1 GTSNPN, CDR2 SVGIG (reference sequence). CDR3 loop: CAWRGSPGVYEQYF. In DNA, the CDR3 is TGTGCCTGGAGGGGATCCCCAGGGGTCTACGAGCAGTACTTC.

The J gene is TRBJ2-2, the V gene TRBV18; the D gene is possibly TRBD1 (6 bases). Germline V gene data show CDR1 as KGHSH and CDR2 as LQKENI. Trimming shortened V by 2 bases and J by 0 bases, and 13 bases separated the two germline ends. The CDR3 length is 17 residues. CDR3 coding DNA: TGTGCCAGCTCACCAGGACAGCGTACCTCGAACACCGGGGAGCTGTTTTTT. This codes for CASSPGQRTSNTGELFF. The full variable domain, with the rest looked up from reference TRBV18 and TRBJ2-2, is NAGVMQNPRHLVRRRGQEARLRCSPMKGHSHVYWYRQLPEEGLKFMVYLQKENIIDESGMPKERFSAEFPKEGPSILRIQQVVRGDSAAYFCASSPGQRTSNTGELFFGEGSRLTVL.

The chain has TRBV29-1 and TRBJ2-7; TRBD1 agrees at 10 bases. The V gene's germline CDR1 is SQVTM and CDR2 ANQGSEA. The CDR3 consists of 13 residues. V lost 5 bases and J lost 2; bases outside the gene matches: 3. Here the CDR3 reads CSVWGQGPYEQYF. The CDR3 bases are TGCAGCGTTTGGGGACAGGGGCCCTACGAGCAGTACTTC.